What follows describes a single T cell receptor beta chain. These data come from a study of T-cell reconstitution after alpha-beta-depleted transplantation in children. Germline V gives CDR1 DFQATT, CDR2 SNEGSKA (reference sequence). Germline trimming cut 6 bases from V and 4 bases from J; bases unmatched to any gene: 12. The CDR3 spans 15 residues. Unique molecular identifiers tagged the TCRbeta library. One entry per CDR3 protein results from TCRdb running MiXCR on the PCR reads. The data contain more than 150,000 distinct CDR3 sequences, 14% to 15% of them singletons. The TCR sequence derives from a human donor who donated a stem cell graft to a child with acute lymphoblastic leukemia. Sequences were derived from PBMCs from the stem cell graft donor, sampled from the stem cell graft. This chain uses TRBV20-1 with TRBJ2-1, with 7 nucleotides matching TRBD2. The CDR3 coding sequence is TGCAGTGCGGGGCTGGCGGGAGTGTCTTACAATGAGCAGTTCTTC. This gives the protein CSAGLAGVSYNEQFF.